These 26 T cell receptor beta chains were all obtained from the same sample, sequenced in a study of blood T cell repertoires in COVID-19. Sequencing used immunoSEQ multiplex PCR; TCRdb keeps in-frame clones, though not all of them. Of about 62,000 clones listed, 80% to 90% were seen once; the top ten hold over 15%. The sequencing input was peripheral blood. All receptors derive from a woman aged 60-75 years with COVID-19, enrolled during active disease.

The chain is built from TRBV27 and TRBJ2-5; 8 nucleotides align to TRBD2. With V trimmed by 5 bases and J by 0 bases, 8 bases remained unmatched. This CDR3 is built from 16 residues. The germline V gene has CDR1 MNHEY and CDR2 SMNVEV (reference sequence). The CDR3 nucleotides read TGTGCCAGCAGTCGTGGACTAGCTGAGTACCAAGAGACCCAGTACTTC. Translated: CASSRGLAEYQETQYF.

The genes are TRBV5-1 and TRBJ2-3; 8 bases agree with TRBD2. The V and J ends lost 0 bases and 1 base, in that order; junction bases with no gene match: 10. The CDR3 has 18 residues. Germline-derived CDR1 and CDR2 are SGHRS and YFSETQ. Here the CDR3 DNA reads TGCGCCAGCAGCTTGGCCGGGGCTAGCGGGTCCCGCACAGATACGCAGTATTTT. Its protein product is CASSLAGASGSRTDTQYF.

The sample holds a few counts of this clone. The rearrangement joins TRBV6-2 or TRBV6-3 to TRBJ1-1; 7 bases align to TRBD1. Germline assignment: CDR1 MNHEY and CDR2 SVGEGT. The CDR3 runs 14 residues. V dropped 5 bases and J dropped 4; count of bases not matched to a gene: 7. The CDR3 nucleotides read TGTGCCAGCAGTGACAGGGTAGGTGTCACTGAAGCTTTCTTT. It encodes CASSDRVGVTEAFF.

The rearrangement joins TRBV4-3 to TRBJ1-1; the D is unclear. This CDR3 is 13 amino acids long. V gave up 3 bases and J gave up 4 bases, with 9 bases separating them. Germline CDR1 LGHNA, CDR2 YSLEER. CDR3 coding DNA: TGCGCCAGCAGCCACCAGCGTAGCACTGAAGCTTTCTTT. Amino acid sequence: CASSHQRSTEAFF.

The chain carries TRBV18 and TRBJ2-7; 11 bases fit TRBD2. Unmatched junction bases numbered 4, after V lost 4 bases and J lost 2 bases. Per the germline V gene, CDR1 is KGHSH and CDR2 is LQKENI. The CDR3 spans 15 residues. DNA of the CDR3: TGTGCCAGCTCACGCAATAGCGGGAGGGCCTACGAGCAGTACTTC. This gives the protein CASSRNSGRAYEQYF. The full variable domain, its missing parts supplied by reference TRBV18 and TRBJ2-7, is NAGVMQNPRHLVRRRGQEARLRCSPMKGHSHVYWYRQLPEEGLKFMVYLQKENIIDESGMPKERFSAEFPKEGPSILRIQQVVRGDSAAYFCASSRNSGRAYEQYFGPGTRLTVT.

V and J are TRBV6-2 or TRBV6-3 and TRBJ2-7; 9 bases agree with TRBD2. CDR1 is MNHEY, CDR2 SVGEGT, per germline. The CDR3 runs 17 residues. After removal of 4 bases from V and 5 bases from J, the junction contained 15 bases not matched to a gene. CDR3 in amino acids: CASSSRSSGRHFDEQYF. The CDR3 DNA reads TGTGCCAGCAGTTCAAGGTCCAGCGGGAGGCATTTCGACGAGCAGTACTTC.

The rearrangement joins TRBV7-2 to TRBJ2-7; 7 bases are a match to TRBD2. From germline, CDR1 is SGHTA and CDR2 FQGNSA. This CDR3 comprises 15 residues. The trim removed 1 base at V and 4 bases at J, leaving 7 bases unmatched. In DNA, the CDR3 is TGTGCCAGCAGCTTAGGGGGAGGGTTTAAGTACGAGCAGTACTTC. The encoded protein is CASSLGGGFKYEQYF. The whole variable domain, remainder taken from reference TRBV7-2 and TRBJ2-7, is GAGVSQSPSNKVTEKGKDVELRCDPISGHTALYWYRQSLGQGLEFLIYFQGNSAPDKSGLPSDRFSAERTGGSVSTLTIQRTQQEDSAVYLCASSLGGGFKYEQYFGPGTRLTVT.

The CDR3 loop is CASSQAAGQGTEAFF. The CDR3 DNA follows: TGTGCCAGCAGCCAAGCCGCCGGACAGGGGACTGAAGCTTTCTTT. The rearrangement uses TRBV3-1 (or the pseudogene TRBV3-2) and TRBJ1-1; 9 positions agree with TRBD1. The CDR3 spans 15 residues. The germline V gene encodes CDR1 LGHDT and CDR2 YNNKEL (reference sequence). Germline trimming cut 1 base from V and 5 bases from J; bases unmatched to any gene: 5.

Written as DNA, the CDR3 is TGTGCCAGCAGCCAAGATCTCGGCAGGGGCATCTCCTACGAGCAGTACTTC. This encodes CASSQDLGRGISYEQYF. The genes are TRBV4-2 and TRBJ2-7; D perhaps matches TRBD1 (6 bases). Trimming stripped 0 bases from V and 0 bases from J, with 15 bases between. Germline loops: CDR1 LGHNA, CDR2 YNFKEQ. The CDR3 is 17 amino acids.

As DNA, the CDR3 is TGTGCCACCCCCCCGACTGACAGGGTCGGGACTGAAGCTTTCTTT. Its protein product is CATPPTDRVGTEAFF. The rearrangement uses TRBV24-1 and TRBJ1-1, with TRBD1 matching over 7 bases. CDR3 length: 15 residues. Germline CDR1 KGHDR, CDR2 SFDVKD. V was pared by 9 bases and J by 5 bases, with 14 bases of the junction left unmatched.

The genes are TRBV4-3 and TRBJ2-7; 12 bases match TRBD2. Germline-derived CDR1 and CDR2 are LGHNA and YSLEER. CDR3 length: 15 residues. V trimming: 2 bases; J trimming: 3 bases; junction bases outside the gene matches: 2. The CDR3 DNA reads TGCGCCAGCAGCCAACTAGCGGGAGGGTTCTACGAGCAGTACTTC. This codes for CASSQLAGGFYEQYF.

The chain carries TRBV27 and TRBJ1-6, with 7 bases aligning to TRBD1. This CDR3 spans 14 amino acids. J was trimmed by 7 bases and V by 7 bases; bases with no gene match: 7. The germline V gene encodes CDR1 MNHEY and CDR2 SMNVEV (reference sequence). The CDR3 DNA sequence: TGTGCCAGCACCCGACAGGGTCCGAATTCACCCCTCCACTTT. It translates to CASTRQGPNSPLHF.

The chain recombines TRBV19 with TRBJ1-1; D not certain. Germline CDR1 LNHDA, CDR2 SQIVND (reference sequence). This CDR3 comprises 13 residues. With 7 bases removed from V and 0 bases from J, the gap between germline ends came to 9 bases. CDR3 nucleotide sequence: TGTGCCAGTAATAGCGGGATGAACACTGAAGCTTTCTTT. This sequence encodes CASNSGMNTEAFF. The whole variable domain, remainder taken from reference TRBV19 and TRBJ1-1, is DGGITQSPKYLFRKEGQNVTLSCEQNLNHDAMYWYRQDPGQGLRLIYYSQIVNDFQKGDIAEGYSVSREKKESFPLTVTSAQKNPTAFYLCASNSGMNTEAFFGQGTRLTVV.

The CDR3 spells CASSLVQENSNQPQHF. CDR3 bases: TGTGCCAGCAGCTTAGTACAGGAAAATAGCAATCAGCCCCAGCATTTT. V is TRBV7-2 and J is TRBJ1-5, with a possible D match to TRBD1 (5 bases). Trimming took 1 base from V and 0 from J, leaving 10 bases between them. The CDR3 length is 16 residues. CDR1 is SGHTA and CDR2 is FQGNSA in the germline V gene.

The CDR3 loop reads CASSGGTGVNTEAFF. The DNA of the CDR3 is TGCGCCAGCAGTGGCGGGACGGGCGTGAACACTGAAGCTTTCTTT. The chain has TRBV5-1 and TRBJ1-1, with a tentative D call TRBD1 (5 bases). Between the trimmed V and J ends, which lost 5 bases and 0 bases, there was a span of 14 bases. The length of the CDR3 is 15 residues. Germline values: CDR1 SGHRS, CDR2 YFSETQ.

J is TRBJ2-7 and V is TRBV11-2; D remains ambiguous. Germline values: CDR1 SGHAT, CDR2 FQNNGV. The V and J ends lost 5 bases and 4 bases respectively, with 18 bases between them. This CDR3 has 15 residues. The CDR3 DNA reads as TGTGCCAGCAGCCTTATTTCCGGTCTAACGTACGAGCAGTACTTC. Its protein product is CASSLISGLTYEQYF. Together with reference TRBV11-2 and TRBJ2-7, the CDR3 gives the full variable domain: EAGVAQSPRYKIIEKRQSVAFWCNPISGHATLYWYQQILGQGPKLLIQFQNNGVVDDSQLPKDRFSAERLKGVDSTLKIQPAKLEDSAVYLCASSLISGLTYEQYFGPGTRLTVT.

V is TRBV28 and J is TRBJ2-7; 8 bases align to TRBD1. The CDR3 totals 13 residues. CDR1 and CDR2 (germline): MDHEN, SYDVKM. V was clipped by 8 bases and J by 2 bases; unmatched bases: 5. The DNA for the CDR3 is TGTGCCAGCGGGGAGACAGGGGCCTACGAGCAGTACTTC. Protein: CASGETGAYEQYF. Full variable domain (remainder filled in from reference TRBV28 and TRBJ2-7): DVKVTQSSRYLVKRTGEKVFLECVQDMDHENMFWYRQDPGLGLRLIYFSYDVKMKEKGDIPEGYSVSREKKERFSLILESASTNQTSMYLCASGETGAYEQYFGPGTRLTVT.

This chain links TRBV24-1 with TRBJ2-7, with 8 bases that match TRBD2. The length of the CDR3 is 15 residues. V was pared by 6 bases and J by 1 base, with 7 bases of the junction left unmatched. The germline V gene has CDR1 KGHDR and CDR2 SFDVKD. The CDR3 sequence: CATSQMRGASYEQYF. DNA of the CDR3: TGTGCCACCAGTCAAATGCGGGGGGCATCCTACGAGCAGTACTTC.

This sequence joins TRBV5-1 and TRBJ1-2, with a tentative D call TRBD1 (6 bases). CDR3 size: 13 residues. Germline loops: CDR1 SGHRS, CDR2 YFSETQ. Trimming cost V 4 bases and J 8 bases, with 15 bases left between them. The CDR3 reads CASSQQGTRGYTF. The CDR3 DNA reads as TGCGCCAGCAGCCAACAGGGTACTCGCGGCTACACCTTC.

The CDR3 nucleotides read TGTGCCAGCACCCCTTGGTGGCTAGACTACAATGAGCAGTTCTTC. Translating gives CASTPWWLDYNEQFF. The chain carries TRBV5-6 and TRBJ2-1; D gene uncertain. This CDR3 has 15 amino acids. Trimming stripped 6 bases from V and 3 bases from J, with 16 bases between. Germline V lookup: CDR1 SGHDT, CDR2 YYEEEE.

The chain is built from TRBV7-2 and TRBJ2-7; 7 nucleotides line up with TRBD1. Germline V gene lookup returns CDR1 SGHTA and CDR2 FQGNSA. With V trimmed by 1 base and J by 2 bases, 5 bases remained unmatched. The CDR3 consists of 15 residues. The CDR3 reads CASSLEGTATYEQYF. The CDR3 nucleotides read TGTGCCAGCAGCTTAGAGGGGACAGCCACCTACGAGCAGTACTTC.

This clone was seen only a few times. The chain couples TRBV19 to TRBJ2-2; D ambiguous. Trimming cost V 6 bases and J 6 bases, with 11 bases left between them. The CDR3 is made up of 13 amino acids. CDR1 LNHDA and CDR2 SQIVND come from the germline V gene (reference sequence). CDR3 in DNA: TGTGCCAGTAGCCCCGGAGACCCCGGGGAGCTGTTTTTT. Protein: CASSPGDPGELFF.

V is TRBV6-5 and J is TRBJ2-4; no reliable D call. The CDR3 has 14 residues. CDR1 and CDR2 from the germline V gene are MNHEY and SVGAGI. V was pared by 6 bases and J by 7 bases, with 16 bases between. CDR3 protein: CASRPGVEPNIQYF. The CDR3 nucleotides read TGTGCCAGCAGACCTGGAGTGGAGCCGAACATTCAGTACTTC.

The rearrangement uses TRBV7-9 and TRBJ1-4; TRBD1 matches 7 bases. Germline V gene lookup returns CDR1 SEHNR and CDR2 FQNEAQ (reference sequence). J lost 4 bases, V lost 4 bases, and 6 bases had no gene match. The CDR3 extends over 15 amino acids. The CDR3 nucleotides read TGTGCCAGCAGCTCCCCGGGACAGTATAATGAAAAACTGTTTTTT. Protein: CASSSPGQYNEKLFF.

This clone was recorded only once. The gene calls are TRBV7-6 and TRBJ1-1; no clear D. V lost 2 bases to trimming and J lost 1 base, with 11 bases between them. Germline V CDR1 and CDR2: SGHVS, FNYEAQ. The CDR3 spans 15 residues. The CDR3, as DNA: TGTGCCAGCAGCTTAATGTTGGCCGAGAACACTGAAGCTTTCTTT. This encodes CASSLMLAENTEAFF.

This clone was found once. The chain links TRBV5-8 to TRBJ2-1; tentatively, D is TRBD1 (5 bases). Deletions cut 6 bases from V and 8 bases from J, with 24 bases between. This CDR3 comprises 16 residues. Germline V gives CDR1 SGHTS, CDR2 YDEGEE. The CDR3 here is CASIIPRGRPTHEQFF. The CDR3 nucleotides read TGTGCCAGCATCATCCCTAGGGGCCGACCGACCCATGAGCAGTTCTTC.